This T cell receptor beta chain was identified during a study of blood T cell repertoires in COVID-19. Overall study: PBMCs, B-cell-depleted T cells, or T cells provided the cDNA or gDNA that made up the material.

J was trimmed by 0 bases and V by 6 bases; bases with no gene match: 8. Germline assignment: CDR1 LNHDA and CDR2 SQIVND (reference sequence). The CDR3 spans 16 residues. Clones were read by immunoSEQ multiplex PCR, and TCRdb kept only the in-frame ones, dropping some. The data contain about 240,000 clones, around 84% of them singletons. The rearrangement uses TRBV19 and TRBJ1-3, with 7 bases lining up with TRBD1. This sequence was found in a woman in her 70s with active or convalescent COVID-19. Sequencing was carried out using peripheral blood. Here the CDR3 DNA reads TGTGCCAGTAGCACCACAGGGGCCATCTCTGGAAACACCATATATTTT. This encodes CASSTTGAISGNTIYF. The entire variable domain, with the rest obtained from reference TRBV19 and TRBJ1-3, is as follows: DGGITQSPKYLFRKEGQNVTLSCEQNLNHDAMYWYRQDPGQGLRLIYYSQIVNDFQKGDIAEGYSVSREKKESFPLTVTSAQKNPTAFYLCASSTTGAISGNTIYFGEGSWLTVV.